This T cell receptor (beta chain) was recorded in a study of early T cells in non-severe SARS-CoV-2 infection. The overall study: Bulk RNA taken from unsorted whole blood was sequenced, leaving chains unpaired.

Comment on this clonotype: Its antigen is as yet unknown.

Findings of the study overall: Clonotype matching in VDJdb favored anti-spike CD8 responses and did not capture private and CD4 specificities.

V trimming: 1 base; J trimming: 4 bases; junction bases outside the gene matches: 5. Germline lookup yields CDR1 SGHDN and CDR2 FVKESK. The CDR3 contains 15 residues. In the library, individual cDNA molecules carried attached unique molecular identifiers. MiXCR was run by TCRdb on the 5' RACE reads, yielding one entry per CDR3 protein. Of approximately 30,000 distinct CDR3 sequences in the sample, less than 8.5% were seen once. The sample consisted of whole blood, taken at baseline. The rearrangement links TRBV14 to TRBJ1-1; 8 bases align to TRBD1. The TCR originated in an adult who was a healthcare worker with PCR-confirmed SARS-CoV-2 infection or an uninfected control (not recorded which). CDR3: CASSQVQGASTEAFF. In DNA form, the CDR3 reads TGTGCCAGCAGCCAAGTCCAGGGGGCCAGCACTGAAGCTTTCTTT.